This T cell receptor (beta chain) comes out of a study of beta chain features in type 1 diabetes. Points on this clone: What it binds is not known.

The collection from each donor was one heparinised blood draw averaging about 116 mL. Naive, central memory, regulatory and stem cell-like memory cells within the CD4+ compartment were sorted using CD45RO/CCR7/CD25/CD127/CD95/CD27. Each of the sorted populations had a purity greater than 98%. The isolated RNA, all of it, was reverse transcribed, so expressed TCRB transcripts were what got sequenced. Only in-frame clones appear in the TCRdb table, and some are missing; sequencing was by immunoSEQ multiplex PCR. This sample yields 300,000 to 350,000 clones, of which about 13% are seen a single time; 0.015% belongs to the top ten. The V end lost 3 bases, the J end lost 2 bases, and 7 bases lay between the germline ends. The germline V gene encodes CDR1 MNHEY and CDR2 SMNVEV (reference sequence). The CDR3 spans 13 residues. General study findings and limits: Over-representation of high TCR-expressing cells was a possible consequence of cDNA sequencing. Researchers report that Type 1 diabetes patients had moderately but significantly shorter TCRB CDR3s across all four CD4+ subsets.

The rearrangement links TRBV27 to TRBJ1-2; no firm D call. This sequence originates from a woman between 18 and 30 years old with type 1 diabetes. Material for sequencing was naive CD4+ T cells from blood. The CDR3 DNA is TGTGCCAGCAGTTTGCAGAAAAACTATGGCTACACCTTC. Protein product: CASSLQKNYGYTF.